The 14 T cell receptor beta chains below were found in one sample sequenced in a study of T cell clones after liver transplantation. Profiled with immunoSEQ multiplex PCR; TCRdb holds only in-frame clones, not every one. Altogether approximately 6,400 clones are present, 80% being singletons, with the ten largest covering around an eighth. This material consisted of CD8+ T cells from blood, taken 45 to 47 months after liver transplant. These receptors were collected from a human patient who received a liver transplant. The T cells may come from the graft donor.

This clone was counted a few times. CDR3 nucleotides: TGTGCCAGCAGCTTAGGAACAGGCCAGCCCCAGCATTTT. It translates to CASSLGTGQPQHF. The chain links TRBV5-4 to TRBJ1-5, with a possible D match to TRBD1 (5 bases). Germline CDR1 reads SGHNT; CDR2 reads YYREEE (reference sequence). Trimming left V 2 bases short and J 7 bases short, with 10 bases between. The CDR3 spans 13 residues.

This chain joins TRBV7-9 and TRBJ2-7; weak D call: TRBD1 (5 bases). The CDR3 is 13 amino acids. V was shortened by 7 bases and J by 1 base, with 11 bases between the two germline ends. Germline loops: CDR1 SEHNR, CDR2 FQNEAQ (reference sequence). CDR3 protein: CASTPQVSYEQYF. CDR3 nucleotide sequence: TGTGCCAGCACCCCACAGGTATCCTACGAGCAGTACTTC.

The chain links TRBV9 to TRBJ1-1; D gene ambiguous. This CDR3 is built from 17 residues. Per germline, CDR1 SGDLS and CDR2 YYNGEE. V lost 4 bases and J 1 base, leaving 20 bases between the germline ends. The CDR3 protein is CASSPGNVHLTNTEAFF. The CDR3, as DNA: TGTGCCAGCAGCCCCGGTAACGTCCATTTAACGAACACTGAAGCTTTCTTT.

The J gene is TRBJ1-1, the V gene TRBV6-5; D unclear. The germline V and J ends were trimmed by 2 bases and 0 bases, with 7 bases remaining between them. The CDR3 has 14 amino acids. Per germline, CDR1 MNHEY and CDR2 SVGAGI. The CDR3 nucleotides are TGTGCCAGCAGTTACGCCGGGGTGAACACTGAAGCTTTCTTT. Residues: CASSYAGVNTEAFF.

In DNA form, the CDR3 reads TGTGCCAGTAGTTGGGCGGGGAATCGGGATCAGCCCCAGCATTTT. It is translated as CASSWAGNRDQPQHF. V is TRBV19 and J is TRBJ1-5; no firm D call. V lost 5 bases, J lost 5 bases, and 16 bases lay in between. The CDR3 is made up of 15 amino acids. CDR1 and CDR2 from the germline V gene are LNHDA and SQIVND (reference sequence).

The chain combines TRBV5-1 with TRBJ2-1, with 11 bases lining up with TRBD2. CDR1 is SGHRS, CDR2 YFSETQ, per germline. The CDR3 spans 14 residues. V lost 0 bases and J lost 14; bases outside the gene matches: 7. CDR3 sequence (DNA): TGCGCCAGCAGCTTGGTCGCGGGACTAGCGGAAAAGTTCTTC. This gives the protein CASSLVAGLAEKFF.

This chain links TRBV27 with TRBJ2-5; D might be TRBD1 (6 bases). CDR1 and CDR2 (germline): MNHEY, SMNVEV (reference sequence). Trimming took off 3 bases at V and 5 bases at J, with 25 bases between the two ends. This CDR3 is 18 amino acids long. Here the CDR3 reads CASSLHQFGTSGGETQYF. CDR3 bases: TGTGCCAGCAGTTTGCACCAGTTCGGGACATCGGGCGGGGAGACCCAGTACTTC.

The genes are TRBV28 and TRBJ2-1; 9 bases fit TRBD2. Trimming cost V 7 bases and J 0 bases; bases outside gene matches: 13. Germline CDR1 reads MDHEN; CDR2 reads SYDVKM. The CDR3 covers 18 residues. The CDR3, as DNA: TGTGCCAGCACCCCATTTGCGGGAGGGTTCGGCTCCTACAATGAGCAGTTCTTC. Translating it yields CASTPFAGGFGSYNEQFF.

This chain uses TRBV5-5 with TRBJ1-5; D call uncertain. This CDR3 comprises 16 residues. Germline V gene sequence: CDR1 SGHKS, CDR2 YYEKEE (reference sequence). V was cut by 0 bases and J by 2 bases, with 12 bases left in between. CDR3 DNA: TGTGCCAGCAGCTTGGAGAGGGTGTTCGGCAATCAGCCCCAGCATTTT. Residues: CASSLERVFGNQPQHF.

The gene calls are TRBV10-1 and TRBJ2-7; D might be TRBD1 (5 bases). V lost 4 bases, J lost 2 bases, and 12 bases lay in between. The CDR3 runs 14 residues. CDR1 and CDR2 from the germline V gene are WNHNN and SYGVQD (reference sequence). CDR3 amino acids: CASSAPGLAYEQYF. CDR3 bases: TGCGCCAGCAGTGCCCCAGGGCTTGCCTACGAGCAGTACTTC.

V is TRBV7-9 and J is TRBJ2-1; unclear D gene. There are 12 residues in the CDR3. The germline CDR1 and CDR2 sequences are SEHNR and FQNEAQ (reference sequence). V lost 1 base, J lost 7 bases, and 5 bases lay in between. CDR3 nucleotides: TGTGCCAGCAGCTTAGTCGGGAATGAGCAGTTCTTC. As protein: CASSLVGNEQFF.

This clone came up a few times. The chain employs TRBV28 and TRBJ2-7; D gene uncertain. V was cut by 7 bases and J by 3 bases, with 13 bases left in between. This CDR3 comprises 13 residues. The germline CDR1 and CDR2 sequences are MDHEN and SYDVKM. As DNA, the CDR3 is TGTGCCAGCAAAGGGCCAGCCAGCTACGAGCAGTACTTC. Its translation is CASKGPASYEQYF. The entire variable domain, with the rest obtained from reference TRBV28 and TRBJ2-7, is as follows: DVKVTQSSRYLVKRTGEKVFLECVQDMDHENMFWYRQDPGLGLRLIYFSYDVKMKEKGDIPEGYSVSREKKERFSLILESASTNQTSMYLCASKGPASYEQYFGPGTRLTVT.

The chain employs TRBV28 and TRBJ1-1, with 10 bases identical to TRBD1. This CDR3 is 15 amino acids long. V shed 5 bases, J shed 0 bases, and the junction held 3 bases outside the gene matches. The germline gives CDR1 MDHEN, CDR2 SYDVKM. The CDR3 loop is CASSRTGGMNTEAFF. CDR3 nucleotide sequence: TGTGCCAGCAGTCGGACAGGGGGGATGAACACTGAAGCTTTCTTT.

V is TRBV4-1 and J is TRBJ2-1; D not resolved. The CDR3 length is 12 residues. The V gene's germline CDR1 is MGHRA and CDR2 YSYEKL. V lost 4 bases, J lost 10 bases, and 11 bases lay in between. CDR3 coding DNA: TGCGCCAGCAGCCCGAGCCTTGGCGAGCAGTTCTTC. Translated: CASSPSLGEQFF.